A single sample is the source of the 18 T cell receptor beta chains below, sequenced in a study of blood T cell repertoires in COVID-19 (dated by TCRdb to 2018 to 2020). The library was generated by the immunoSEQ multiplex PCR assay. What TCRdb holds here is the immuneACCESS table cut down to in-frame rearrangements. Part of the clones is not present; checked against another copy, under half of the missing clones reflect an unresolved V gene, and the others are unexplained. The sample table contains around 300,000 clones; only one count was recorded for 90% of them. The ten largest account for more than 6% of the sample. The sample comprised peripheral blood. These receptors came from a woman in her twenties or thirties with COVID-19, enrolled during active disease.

CDR3 nucleotides: TGTGCCAGTAGCTCAGGAGGGGTCAGCACAGATACGCAGTATTTT. Residues: CASSSGGVSTDTQYF. This chain joins TRBV19 and TRBJ2-3, with a possible D match to TRBD2 (6 bases). Trimming cost V 6 bases and J 0 bases, with 13 bases left between them. The CDR3 is 15 amino acids. Germline CDR1 reads LNHDA; CDR2 reads SQIVND (reference sequence).

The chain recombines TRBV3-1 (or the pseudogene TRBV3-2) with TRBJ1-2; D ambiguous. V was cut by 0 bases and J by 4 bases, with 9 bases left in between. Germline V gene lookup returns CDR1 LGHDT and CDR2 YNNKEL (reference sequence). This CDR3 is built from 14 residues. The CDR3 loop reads CASSQDGRAYGYTF. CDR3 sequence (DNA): TGTGCCAGCAGCCAAGACGGGAGGGCCTATGGCTACACCTTC.

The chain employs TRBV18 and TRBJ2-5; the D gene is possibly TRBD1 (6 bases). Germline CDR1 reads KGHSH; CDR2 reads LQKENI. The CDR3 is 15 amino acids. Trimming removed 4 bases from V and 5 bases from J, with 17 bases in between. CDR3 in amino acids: CASSLAWTERETQYF. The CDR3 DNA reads TGTGCCAGCTCACTAGCCTGGACAGAGCGGGAGACCCAGTACTTC.

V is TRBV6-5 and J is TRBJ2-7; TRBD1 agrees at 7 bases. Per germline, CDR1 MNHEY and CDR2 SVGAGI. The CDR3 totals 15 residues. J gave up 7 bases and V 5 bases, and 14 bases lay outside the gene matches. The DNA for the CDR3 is TGTGCCAGCAGTAACCCCGGGACAGCGCTTGGGGAGCAGTACTTC. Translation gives CASSNPGTALGEQYF.

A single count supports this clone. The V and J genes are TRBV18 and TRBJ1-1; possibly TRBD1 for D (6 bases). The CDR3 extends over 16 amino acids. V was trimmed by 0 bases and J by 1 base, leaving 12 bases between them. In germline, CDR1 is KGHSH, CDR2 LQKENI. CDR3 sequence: CASSPPNRDENTEAFF. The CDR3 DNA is TGTGCCAGCTCACCACCGAACAGGGATGAGAACACTGAAGCTTTCTTT. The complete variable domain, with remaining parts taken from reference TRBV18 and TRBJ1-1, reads NAGVMQNPRHLVRRRGQEARLRCSPMKGHSHVYWYRQLPEEGLKFMVYLQKENIIDESGMPKERFSAEFPKEGPSILRIQQVVRGDSAAYFCASSPPNRDENTEAFFGQGTRLTVV.

The CDR3 region is CASSLAGGGPEAFF. Here the CDR3 DNA reads TGTGCCAGCAGCTTAGCTGGGGGGGGCCCTGAAGCTTTCTTT. The chain joins TRBV11-3 to TRBJ1-1, with TRBD1 as a possible D gene (6 bases). The CDR3 extends over 14 amino acids. The V gene's germline CDR1 is SGHNT and CDR2 YENEEA. Trimming took 1 base from V and 6 from J, leaving 12 bases between them.

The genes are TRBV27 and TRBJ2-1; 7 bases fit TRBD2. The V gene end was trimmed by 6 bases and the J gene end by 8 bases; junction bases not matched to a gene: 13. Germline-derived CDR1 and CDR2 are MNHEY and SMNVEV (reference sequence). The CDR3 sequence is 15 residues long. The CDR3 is CASRERDYSYDEQFF. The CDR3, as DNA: TGTGCCAGCAGGGAGCGGGACTACAGTTACGATGAGCAGTTCTTC.

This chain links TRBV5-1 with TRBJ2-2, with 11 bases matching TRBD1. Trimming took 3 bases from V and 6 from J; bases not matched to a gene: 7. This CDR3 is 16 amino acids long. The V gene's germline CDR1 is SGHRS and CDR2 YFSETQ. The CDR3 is CASSSRTGGVPGELFF. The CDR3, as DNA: TGCGCCAGCAGCTCACGGACAGGGGGCGTCCCCGGGGAGCTGTTTTTT.

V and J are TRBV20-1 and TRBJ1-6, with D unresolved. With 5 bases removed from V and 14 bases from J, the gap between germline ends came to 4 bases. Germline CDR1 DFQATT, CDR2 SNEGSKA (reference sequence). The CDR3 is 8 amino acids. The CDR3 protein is CSALALHF. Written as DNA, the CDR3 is TGCAGTGCTCTAGCCCTCCACTTT.

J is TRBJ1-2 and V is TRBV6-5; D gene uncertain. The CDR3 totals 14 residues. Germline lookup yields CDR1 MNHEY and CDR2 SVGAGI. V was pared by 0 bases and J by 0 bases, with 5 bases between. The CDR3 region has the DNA TGTGCCAGCAGTTACTCGGGAGCTAACTATGGCTACACCTTC. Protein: CASSYSGANYGYTF.

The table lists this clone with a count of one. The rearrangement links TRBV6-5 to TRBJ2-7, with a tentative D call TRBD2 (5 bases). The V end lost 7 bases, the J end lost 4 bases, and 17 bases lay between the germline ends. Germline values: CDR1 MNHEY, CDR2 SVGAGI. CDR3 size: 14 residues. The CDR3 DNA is TGTGCCAGCACCCGACGCGGAGGCTCTTACGAGCAGTACTTC. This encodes CASTRRGGSYEQYF.

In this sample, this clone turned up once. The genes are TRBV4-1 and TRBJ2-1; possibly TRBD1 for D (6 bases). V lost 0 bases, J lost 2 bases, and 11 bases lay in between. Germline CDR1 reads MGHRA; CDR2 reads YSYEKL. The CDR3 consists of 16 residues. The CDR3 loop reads CASSQDDGQTYNEQFF. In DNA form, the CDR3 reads TGCGCCAGCAGCCAAGATGATGGACAGACCTACAATGAGCAGTTCTTC.

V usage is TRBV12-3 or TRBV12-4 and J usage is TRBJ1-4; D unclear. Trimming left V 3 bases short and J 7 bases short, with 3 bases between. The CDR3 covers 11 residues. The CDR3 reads CASSFSEKLFF. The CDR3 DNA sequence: TGTGCCAGCAGTTTCTCTGAAAAACTGTTTTTT.

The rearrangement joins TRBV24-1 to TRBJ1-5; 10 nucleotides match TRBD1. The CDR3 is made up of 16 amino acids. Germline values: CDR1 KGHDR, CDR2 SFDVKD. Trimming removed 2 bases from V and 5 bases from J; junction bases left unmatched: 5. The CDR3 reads CATSDSGGTGDQPQHF. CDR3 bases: TGTGCCACCAGTGATTCCGGTGGGACAGGGGATCAGCCCCAGCATTTT.

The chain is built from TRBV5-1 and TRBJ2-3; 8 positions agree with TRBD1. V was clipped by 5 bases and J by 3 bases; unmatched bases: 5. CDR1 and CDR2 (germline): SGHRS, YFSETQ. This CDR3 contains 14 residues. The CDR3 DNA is TGCGCCAGCAGGCGTAGACAGGGGACAGATACGCAGTATTTT. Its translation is CASRRRQGTDTQYF. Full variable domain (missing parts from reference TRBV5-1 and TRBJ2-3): KAGVTQTPRYLIKTRGQQVTLSCSPISGHRSVSWYQQTPGQGLQFLFEYFSETQRNKGNFPGRFSGRQFSNSRSEMNVSTLELGDSALYLCASRRRQGTDTQYFGPGTRLTVL.

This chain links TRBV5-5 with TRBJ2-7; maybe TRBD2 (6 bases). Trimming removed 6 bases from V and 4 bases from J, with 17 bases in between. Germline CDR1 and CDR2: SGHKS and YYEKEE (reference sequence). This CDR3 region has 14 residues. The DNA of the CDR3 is TGTGCCAGCAACCGGGGGACCTTGGATTACGAGCAGTACTTC. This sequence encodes CASNRGTLDYEQYF.

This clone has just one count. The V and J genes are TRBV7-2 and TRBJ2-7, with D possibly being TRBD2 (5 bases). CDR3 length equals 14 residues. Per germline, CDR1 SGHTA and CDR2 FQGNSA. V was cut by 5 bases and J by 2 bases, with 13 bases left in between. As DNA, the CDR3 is TGTGCCAGCAGCGTAGGGAATAGCGCCTACGAGCAGTACTTC. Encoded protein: CASSVGNSAYEQYF.

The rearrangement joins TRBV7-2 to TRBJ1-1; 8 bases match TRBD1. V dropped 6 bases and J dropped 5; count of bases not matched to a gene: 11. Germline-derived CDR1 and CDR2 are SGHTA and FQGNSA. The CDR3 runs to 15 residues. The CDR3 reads CASRLPQGARTEAFF. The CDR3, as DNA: TGTGCCAGCAGACTACCCCAGGGGGCGCGAACTGAAGCTTTCTTT.